This record concerns one T cell receptor (beta chain) sequence. What it recognizes is unknown. The sample comes from a study of shared clonotypes between healthy human individuals. The study's findings and limits: Across subsets, estimated richness was generally greater for naive than for memory populations.

Produced via immunoSEQ multiplex PCR; TCRdb's table is partial and in-frame only. The sample contains some 1,600,000 clones, about 98% of which appear only once. Germline V gene sequence: CDR1 MGHDK, CDR2 SYGVNS. The ends were cut back, 10 bases at V and 7 bases at J, with 22 bases in the middle. The CDR3 runs 15 residues. Researchers partitioned CD4+ cells into CD45RA+ naive and CD45RA-negative memory subsets. Sequencing was performed on naive CD4+ T cells sorted from blood. The subset is: CD45RA+ positively selected. The chain recombines TRBV25-1 with TRBJ2-2, with D perhaps matching TRBD1 (6 bases). This sequence was found in a man aged 30 to 39 in good health. The CDR3 loop reads CATRGWSAGGGELFF. The CDR3 DNA sequence: TGTGCCACCAGGGGATGGAGCGCCGGAGGCGGGGAGCTGTTTTTT.